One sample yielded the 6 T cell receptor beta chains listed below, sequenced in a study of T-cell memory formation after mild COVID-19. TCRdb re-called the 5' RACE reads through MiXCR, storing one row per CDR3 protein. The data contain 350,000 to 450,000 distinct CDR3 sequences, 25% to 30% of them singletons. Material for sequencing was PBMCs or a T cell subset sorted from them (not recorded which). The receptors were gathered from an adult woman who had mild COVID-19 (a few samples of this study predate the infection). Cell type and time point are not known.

The CDR3 region is CASSDSAGGGRDTQYF. The CDR3 nucleotides are TGTGCCAGCAGTGACTCAGCGGGAGGGGGGAGAGATACGCAGTATTTT. V usage is TRBV2 and J usage is TRBJ2-3; 10 bases align to TRBD2. Looked up from germline, CDR1 is SNHLY and CDR2 is FYNNEI. There are 16 residues in the CDR3. Unmatched junction bases numbered 8, after V lost 3 bases and J lost 5 bases.

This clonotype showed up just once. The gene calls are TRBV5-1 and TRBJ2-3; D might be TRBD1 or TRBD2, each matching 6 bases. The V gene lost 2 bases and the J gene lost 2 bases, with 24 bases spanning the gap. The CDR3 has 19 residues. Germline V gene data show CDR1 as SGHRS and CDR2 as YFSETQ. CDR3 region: CASSFNPKGGVALTDTQYF. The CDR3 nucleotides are TGCGCCAGCAGCTTCAACCCTAAGGGGGGCGTAGCCCTCACAGATACGCAGTATTTT.

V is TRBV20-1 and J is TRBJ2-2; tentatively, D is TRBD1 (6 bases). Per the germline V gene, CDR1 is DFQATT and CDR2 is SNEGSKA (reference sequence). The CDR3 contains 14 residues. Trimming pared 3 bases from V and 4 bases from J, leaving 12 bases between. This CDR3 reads CSASSQGSTGELFF. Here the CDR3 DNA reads TGCAGTGCTAGTTCGCAGGGGAGCACCGGGGAGCTGTTTTTT.

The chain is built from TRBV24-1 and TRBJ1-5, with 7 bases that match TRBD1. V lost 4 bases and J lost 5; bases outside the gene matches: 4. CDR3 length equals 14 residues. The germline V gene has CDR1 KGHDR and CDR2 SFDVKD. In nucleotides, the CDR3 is TGTGCCACCAGTGAGACTGACAGGGATCAGCCCCAGCATTTT. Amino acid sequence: CATSETDRDQPQHF.

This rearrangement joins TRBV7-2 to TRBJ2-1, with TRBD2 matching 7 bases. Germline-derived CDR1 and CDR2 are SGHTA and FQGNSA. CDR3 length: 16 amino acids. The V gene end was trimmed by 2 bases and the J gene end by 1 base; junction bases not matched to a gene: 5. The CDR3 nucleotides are TGTGCCAGCAGCTTACTTGGCGGGAGTTCCTACAATGAGCAGTTCTTC. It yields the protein CASSLLGGSSYNEQFF. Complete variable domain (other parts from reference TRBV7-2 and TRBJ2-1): GAGVSQSPSNKVTEKGKDVELRCDPISGHTALYWYRQSLGQGLEFLIYFQGNSAPDKSGLPSDRFSAERTGGSVSTLTIQRTQQEDSAVYLCASSLLGGSSYNEQFFGPGTRLTVL.

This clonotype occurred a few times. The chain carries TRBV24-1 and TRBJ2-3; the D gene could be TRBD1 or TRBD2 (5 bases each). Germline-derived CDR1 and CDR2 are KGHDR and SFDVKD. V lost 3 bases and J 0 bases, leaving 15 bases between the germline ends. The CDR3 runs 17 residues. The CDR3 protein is CATSDTRGISSTDTQYF. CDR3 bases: TGTGCCACCAGTGATACTAGGGGAATATCAAGCACAGATACGCAGTATTTT.